This T cell receptor (beta chain) emerged from a study of human T cells and chemical hapten exposure. Study observations and caveats: TCRs above 1 in 1000 frequency stayed constant with DPC sensitization.

Individual cDNA molecules (in the library) carried attached unique molecular identifiers. TCRdb recomputed calls from the 5' RACE reads with MiXCR, one row per CDR3 protein. Here the sample spans under 150,000 distinct CDR3 sequences, approximately 20% being singletons. Blood, whole and unfractionated, served as the source for total RNA extraction. Comment on this clonotype: Antigen: not known.

The V and J ends lost 7 bases and 3 bases respectively, with 9 bases between them. Per the germline V gene, CDR1 is SQVTM and CDR2 is ANQGSEA. The CDR3 is 11 residues long. The TCR comes from a human donor in good health. The chain uses TRBV29-1 and TRBJ1-1; D remains unclear. This chain's CDR3 is CSGTTDTEAFF. The CDR3 nucleotides are TGCAGCGGGACGACCGACACTGAAGCTTTCTTT.